This record concerns one T cell receptor beta chain sequence. Its specificity is unknown. The V gene end was trimmed by 5 bases and the J gene end by 4 bases; junction bases not matched to a gene: 19. In germline, CDR1 is MDHEN, CDR2 SYDVKM. This CDR3 is built from 18 residues. This entry comes from a study of human thymus T cells. Study-wide points: Thymic repertoires overlap heavily among unrelated individuals, related research has reported.

Only in-frame clones appear in the TCRdb table, and some are missing; sequencing was by immunoSEQ multiplex PCR. The sample yields roughly 130,000 clones, just under 95% seen once. The thymus was resected at corrective cardiac surgery. This sequence joins TRBV28 and TRBJ1-2; TRBD1 matches 7 bases. This receptor was obtained from a boy in the first two years of life with a congenital heart defect but otherwise immunologically healthy. Sample: thymus tissue. The CDR3 bases are TGTGCCAGCAGTGATGTACCGAATAGGGGGCAGGAAATCTATGGCTACACCTTC. Amino acid sequence: CASSDVPNRGQEIYGYTF.